This T cell receptor beta chain comes out of a study of T cells in Graves' hyperthyroidism and ophthalmopathy. Amplification of TCR beta CDR3 regions used RNA as the template. The study used the HTBI primer set for a first-round RT-PCR of the TCR CDR3. TCRdb ran MiXCR on the multiplex PCR reads and lists one entry per CDR3 protein. Here the sample spans hundreds of thousands of distinct CDR3 sequences, roughly 15% being singletons. Uncontrolled infections, other autoimmune diseases, pregnancy or lactation led to exclusion of patients. Clinical symptoms, serum thyroxine, TRAb, thyroid ultrasound and orbital computed tomography established diagnosis. PBMCs came from about 10 ml fresh peripheral blood. The V end was cut by 3 bases, the J end by 4 bases, with 12 bases between. Germline CDR1 and CDR2: MDHEN and SYDVKM. The CDR3 has 14 amino acids. This clonotype came up many times.

The TCR comes from a woman aged 40 to 50 with Graves' ophthalmopathy. Sequencing was done on a sample of blood. The chain is built from TRBV28 and TRBJ2-5; D is possibly TRBD2 (6 bases). CDR3 amino acids: CASSFIGSGETQYF. CDR3 nucleotide sequence: TGTGCCAGCAGTTTTATCGGGAGTGGAGAGACCCAGTACTTC.